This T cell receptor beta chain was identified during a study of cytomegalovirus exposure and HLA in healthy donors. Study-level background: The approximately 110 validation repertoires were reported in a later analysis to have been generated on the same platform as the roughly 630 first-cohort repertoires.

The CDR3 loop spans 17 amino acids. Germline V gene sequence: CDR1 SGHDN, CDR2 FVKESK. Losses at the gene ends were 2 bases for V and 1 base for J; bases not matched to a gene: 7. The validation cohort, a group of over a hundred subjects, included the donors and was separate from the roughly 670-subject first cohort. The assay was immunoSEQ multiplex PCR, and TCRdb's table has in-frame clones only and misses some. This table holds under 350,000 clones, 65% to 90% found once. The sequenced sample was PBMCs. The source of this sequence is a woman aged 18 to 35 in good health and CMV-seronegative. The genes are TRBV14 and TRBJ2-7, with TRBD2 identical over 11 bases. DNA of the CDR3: TGTGCCAGCAGCCAAAATGCCGGGACTAGCGGATCCTACGAGCAGTACTTC. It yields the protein CASSQNAGTSGSYEQYF.